One sample yielded the 10 T cell receptor beta chains listed below, sequenced in a study of Ad26.COV2.S vaccination and SARS-CoV-2 variants. The treatment: 15 to 20 received Ad26.COV2.S at low or high dose, single or two shots; roughly five received placebo; per-sample allocation not given. Samples came from day 63 after the first vaccine or placebo injection. Profiling relied on immunoSEQ multiplex PCR, and the TCRdb table lists in-frame clones only, not all of them. The repertoire holds some 410,000 clones, with around 92% as singletons. The sample was peripheral blood, taken in a trial of Ad26.COV2.S vaccine versus placebo. These receptors were taken from a person aged 18 to 65 who received the Ad26.COV2.S COVID-19 vaccine or a placebo.

This clone was observed a handful of times. The gene calls are TRBV13 and TRBJ1-3, with D uncertain. This CDR3 is 16 amino acids long. The V and J ends lost 2 bases and 0 bases respectively, with 11 bases between them. Germline CDR1 is PRHDT and CDR2 is FYEKMQ (reference sequence). The CDR3 nucleotides are TGTGCCAGCAGCTTAAACGCCTGGGGCTCTGGAAACACCATATATTTT. Its protein is CASSLNAWGSGNTIYF.

The gene calls are TRBV3-1 (or the pseudogene TRBV3-2) and TRBJ2-7; D might be TRBD1 (7 bases). This CDR3 spans 16 amino acids. Trimming left V 4 bases short and J 0 bases short, with 16 bases between. Germline V gene lookup returns CDR1 LGHDT and CDR2 YNNKEL (reference sequence). The CDR3 bases are TGTGCCAGCAGCCCAGCGAGGGGGGACAGCTCCTACGAGCAGTACTTC. This encodes CASSPARGDSSYEQYF.

This chain uses TRBV19 with TRBJ2-1; weak D call: TRBD2 (7 bases). The germline CDR1 and CDR2 sequences are LNHDA and SQIVND (reference sequence). V lost 4 bases, J lost 1 base, and 26 bases lay in between. The CDR3 contains 20 residues. The CDR3 here is CASSRVGRGPISSSYNEQFF. CDR3 DNA sequence: TGTGCCAGTAGTAGGGTTGGGCGGGGGCCCATTTCCTCATCCTACAATGAGCAGTTCTTC. Full variable domain (rest looked up from reference TRBV19 and TRBJ2-1): DGGITQSPKYLFRKEGQNVTLSCEQNLNHDAMYWYRQDPGQGLRLIYYSQIVNDFQKGDIAEGYSVSREKKESFPLTVTSAQKNPTAFYLCASSRVGRGPISSSYNEQFFGPGTRLTVL.

In this sample, this clone turned up once. V is TRBV5-4 and J is TRBJ2-6, with TRBD1 identical over 7 bases. The V gene end was trimmed by 3 bases and the J gene end by 4 bases; junction bases not matched to a gene: 13. The germline V gene encodes CDR1 SGHNT and CDR2 YYREEE (reference sequence). This CDR3 is 18 amino acids long. CDR3 coding DNA: TGTGCCAGCAGCTCACCGAGTCAGACAGGGCCCGGGGCCAACGTCCTGACTTTC. Its translation is CASSSPSQTGPGANVLTF.

This chain connects TRBV7-2 to TRBJ2-7; D gene ambiguous. From germline, CDR1 is SGHTA and CDR2 FQGNSA. CDR3 size: 12 residues. The V end was cut by 4 bases, the J end by 4 bases, with 8 bases between. CDR3 sequence reads: CASSSTRYEQYF. The CDR3 DNA reads as TGTGCCAGCAGCTCAACGCGTTACGAGCAGTACTTC.

In this sample, this clone turned up once. The rearrangement links TRBV25-1 to TRBJ1-5; 8 bases agree with TRBD1. The V gene end was trimmed by 4 bases and the J gene end by 6 bases; junction bases not matched to a gene: 5. The CDR3 has 14 amino acids. Per germline, CDR1 MGHDK and CDR2 SYGVNS. This CDR3 is CASSVTGAFQPQHF. The CDR3 coding sequence is TGTGCCAGCAGTGTGACAGGGGCCTTTCAGCCCCAGCATTTT.

This chain links TRBV6-2 or TRBV6-3 with TRBJ2-1; 8 nucleotides agree with TRBD1. Trimming removed 3 bases from V and 8 bases from J; junction bases left unmatched: 9. The germline V gene encodes CDR1 MNHEY and CDR2 SVGEGT. CDR3 size: 15 residues. The DNA for the CDR3 is TGTGCCAGCAGTTATACAGGACAGGGATTCGATGAGCAGTTCTTC. Residues: CASSYTGQGFDEQFF.

The chain carries TRBV5-1 and TRBJ2-7; D is uncertain. Per the germline V gene, CDR1 is SGHRS and CDR2 is YFSETQ. V was clipped by 2 bases and J by 7 bases, with 13 bases between them. CDR3 length equals 13 residues. The CDR3 spells CASSFTWVGEQYF. The CDR3 nucleotides are TGCGCCAGCAGCTTCACCTGGGTAGGAGAGCAGTACTTC.

This rearrangement joins TRBV5-1 to TRBJ2-6; 10 bases are shared with TRBD2. The germline gives CDR1 SGHRS, CDR2 YFSETQ. The junction had 1 base not matched to a gene; V was cut back by 4 bases and J by 3 bases. This CDR3 comprises 15 residues. CDR3 nucleotides: TGCGCCAGCAGCCTAGCGGGGGTTGGGGCCAACGTCCTGACTTTC. Amino acid sequence: CASSLAGVGANVLTF.

Concerning this clone: The same CDR3 can be traced to other DNA sequences in this sample. This sequence joins TRBV5-1 and TRBJ2-7; D is perhaps TRBD1 (5 bases). Between the trimmed V and J ends, which lost 0 bases and 6 bases, there was a span of 7 bases. Germline V gives CDR1 SGHRS, CDR2 YFSETQ. CDR3 size: 12 residues. CDR3 in amino acids: CASSLGGAEQYF. The CDR3 region has the DNA TGCGCCAGCAGCTTGGGTGGGGCCGAGCAGTACTTC.